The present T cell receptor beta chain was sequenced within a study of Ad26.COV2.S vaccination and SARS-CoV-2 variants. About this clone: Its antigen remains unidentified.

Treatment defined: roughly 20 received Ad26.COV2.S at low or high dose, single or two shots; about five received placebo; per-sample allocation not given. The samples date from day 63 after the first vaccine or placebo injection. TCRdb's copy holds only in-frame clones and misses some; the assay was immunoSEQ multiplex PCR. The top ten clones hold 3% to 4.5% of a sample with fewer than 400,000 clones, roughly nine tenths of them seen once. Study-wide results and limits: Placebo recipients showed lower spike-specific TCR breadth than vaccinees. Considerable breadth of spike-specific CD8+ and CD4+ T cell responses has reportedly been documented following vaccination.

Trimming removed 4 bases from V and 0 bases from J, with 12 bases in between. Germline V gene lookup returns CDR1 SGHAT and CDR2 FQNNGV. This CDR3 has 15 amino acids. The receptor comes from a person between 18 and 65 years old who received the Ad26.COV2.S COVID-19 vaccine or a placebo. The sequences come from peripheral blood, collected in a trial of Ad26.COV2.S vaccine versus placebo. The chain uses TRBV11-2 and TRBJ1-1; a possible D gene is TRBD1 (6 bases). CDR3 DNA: TGTGCCAGCAGCTCCCCACAGGGCCTGAACACTGAAGCTTTCTTT. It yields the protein CASSSPQGLNTEAFF. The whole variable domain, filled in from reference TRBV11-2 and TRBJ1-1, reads EAGVAQSPRYKIIEKRQSVAFWCNPISGHATLYWYQQILGQGPKLLIQFQNNGVVDDSQLPKDRFSAERLKGVDSTLKIQPAKLEDSAVYLCASSSPQGLNTEAFFGQGTRLTVV.